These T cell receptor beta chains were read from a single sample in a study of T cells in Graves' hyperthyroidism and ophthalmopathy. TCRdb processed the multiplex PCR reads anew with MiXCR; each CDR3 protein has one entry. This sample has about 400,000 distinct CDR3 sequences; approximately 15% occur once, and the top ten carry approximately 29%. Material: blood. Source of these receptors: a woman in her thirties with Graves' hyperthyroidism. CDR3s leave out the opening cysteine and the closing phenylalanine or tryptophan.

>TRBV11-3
ASSLFVGGAGELF
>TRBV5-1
ASSFENTLEAF
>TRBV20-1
SARAYSNQPQH
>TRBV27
ATTSSGRLTDTQY
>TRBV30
AWSPGTGYNEQF
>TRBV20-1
SAGSFPRNNEQF
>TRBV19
ASSIAGTEQY
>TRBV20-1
SAHRGNEKLF
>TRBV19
ARYRGRTDTQY
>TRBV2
ASSVEGPTQY
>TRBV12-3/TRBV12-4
ASSSWDTYEQY
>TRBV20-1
SAKRPSREAEAF
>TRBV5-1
ASRELADEQY
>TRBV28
ASSLRLFTGGAF
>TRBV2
ASSVSDRGNYGYT
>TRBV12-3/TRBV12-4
ASSFQDTQY
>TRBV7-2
ASLGGGREETQY
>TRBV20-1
SARQGPGYT
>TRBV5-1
ASSLSGHNGNTIY
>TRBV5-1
ASSLIYGTYNEQF
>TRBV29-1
SARQGGTGELF
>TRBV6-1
ASRDSAYEQY
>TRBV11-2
ASSLARGEQY
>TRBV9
ASSVEGGGGDEKLF
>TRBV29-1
SVFANSSYEQY
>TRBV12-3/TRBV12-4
ASSRYWGGY
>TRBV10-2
ASSDTNRGNTEAF
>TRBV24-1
ATSEGGRNTIY
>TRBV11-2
ASSLISAEAF
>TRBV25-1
ASRGLAPSTDTQY
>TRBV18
ASSPLSGRPDNEQF
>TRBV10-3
AINPGPNEKLF
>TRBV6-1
ASSKTGGGGPQH
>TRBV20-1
SSELVVGGETQY
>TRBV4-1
ASSPGEAEDQY
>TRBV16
ASSQTQQGLAGTGELF
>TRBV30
AWSVLNGITSLAKNIQY
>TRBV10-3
AIRDPGTSGSDEQF
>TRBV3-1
ASSQGPVGVTGELF
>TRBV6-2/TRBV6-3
ASSRGLAGGQETQY
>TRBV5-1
ASTAWSLDTEAF
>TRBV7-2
ASSGRGRNGYT
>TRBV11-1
ASRWAGGGYNEQF
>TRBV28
ASSRDRGRPDTEAF
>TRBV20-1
SAIPLGQGSYEQY
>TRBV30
AWSAGAGANVLT
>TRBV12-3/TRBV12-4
ASSYTVNSNQPQH
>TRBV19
ASSIEAGTGILNEQF
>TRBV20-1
SARVGTELLDTQY
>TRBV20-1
SARGQGGSGANVLT
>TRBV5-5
ASVDERGSSYNEQF
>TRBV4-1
ASSQGVRETQY
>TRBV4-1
ASSPDLSQETQY
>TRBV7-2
ASSLVALRTDTQY
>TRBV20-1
SASAPRQGATFLGQF
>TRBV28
ASQGINEKLF
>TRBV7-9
ASSLRVQGIRETQY
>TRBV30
AWDGSGANVLT